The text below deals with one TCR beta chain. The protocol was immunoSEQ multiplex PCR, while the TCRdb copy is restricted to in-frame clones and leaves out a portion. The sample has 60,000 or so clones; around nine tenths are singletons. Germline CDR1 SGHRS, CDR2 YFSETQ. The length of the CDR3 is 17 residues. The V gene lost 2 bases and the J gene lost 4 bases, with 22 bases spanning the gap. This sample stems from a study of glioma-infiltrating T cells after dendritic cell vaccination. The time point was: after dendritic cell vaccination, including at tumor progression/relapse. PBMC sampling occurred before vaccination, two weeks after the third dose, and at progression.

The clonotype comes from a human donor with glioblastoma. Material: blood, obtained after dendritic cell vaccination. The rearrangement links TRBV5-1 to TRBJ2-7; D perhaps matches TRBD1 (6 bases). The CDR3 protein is CASSFSGTLGVGYEQYF. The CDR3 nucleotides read TGCGCCAGCAGCTTTTCGGGGACACTGGGAGTTGGGTACGAGCAGTACTTC.